Each of the 27 T cell receptor beta chains below was sequenced from the same sample in a study of blood T cell repertoires in COVID-19. Clones were sequenced by immunoSEQ multiplex PCR, and TCRdb holds only the in-frame ones, with some missing. The sample records 250,000 to 400,000 clones, 75% to 90% being singletons. The sample was peripheral blood. All receptors come from a woman in her 30s with COVID-19, enrolled during active disease.

CDR3 amino acids: CASSPRLAGEGYNEQFF. CDR3 in DNA: TGTGCCAGCAGCCCGCGACTAGCGGGAGAAGGGTACAATGAGCAGTTCTTC. This chain uses TRBV3-1 (or the pseudogene TRBV3-2) with TRBJ2-1, with 12 bases aligning to TRBD2. This CDR3 region has 17 residues. Germline V gives CDR1 LGHDT, CDR2 YNNKEL (reference sequence). V lost 4 bases to trimming and J lost 4 bases; unmatched junction nucleotides: 8.

The chain employs TRBV5-1 and TRBJ1-2; tentative D call: TRBD1 (5 bases). Germline CDR1 reads SGHRS; CDR2 reads YFSETQ. This CDR3 has 14 amino acids. V was trimmed by 3 bases and J by 5 bases, leaving 14 bases between them. In nucleotides, the CDR3 is TGCGCCAGCAGCTGGGACTCGGTAGATTATGGCTACACCTTC. Amino acids: CASSWDSVDYGYTF.

The V call is TRBV18, the J call TRBJ2-3; TRBD2 agrees at 15 bases. Germline assignment: CDR1 KGHSH and CDR2 LQKENI. The CDR3 runs 16 residues. V shed 6 bases and J 3 bases; nucleotides not matched to a gene: 4. CDR3 nucleotide sequence: TGTGCCAGCTCCCGCGGACTAGCGGGAGGGACAGATACGCAGTATTTT. This sequence encodes CASSRGLAGGTDTQYF.

The chain couples TRBV5-4 to TRBJ1-3; possibly TRBD1 for D (6 bases). Germline CDR1 and CDR2: SGHNT and YYREEE (reference sequence). Trimming cost V 2 bases and J 2 bases, with 11 bases left between them. This CDR3 spans 15 amino acids. CDR3 sequence (DNA): TGTGCCAGCAGCTTTTGGGGGGGCACTGGAAACACCATATATTTT. It specifies CASSFWGGTGNTIYF. Supplemented by reference TRBV5-4 and TRBJ1-3, the full variable domain reads ETGVTQSPTHLIKTRGQQVTLRCSSQSGHNTVSWYQQALGQGPQFIFQYYREEENGRGNFPPRFSGLQFPNYSSELNVNALELDDSALYLCASSFWGGTGNTIYFGEGSWLTVV.

The rearrangement joins TRBV7-2 to TRBJ2-1; D not certain. Germline lookup yields CDR1 SGHTA and CDR2 FQGNSA. This CDR3 comprises 13 residues. The V end lost 3 bases, the J end lost 5 bases, and 8 bases lay between the germline ends. The CDR3 DNA reads as TGTGCCAGCAGCTTCGACTTAAACAATGAGCAGTTCTTC. This encodes CASSFDLNNEQFF.

The V gene is TRBV27, the J gene TRBJ2-6; 7 nucleotides agree with TRBD2. The CDR3 totals 20 residues. The junction had 18 bases not matched to a gene; V was cut back by 3 bases and J by 4 bases. Germline V lookup: CDR1 MNHEY, CDR2 SMNVEV (reference sequence). The CDR3 is CASSFRQGGTSLLGANVLTF. The DNA for the CDR3 is TGTGCCAGCAGTTTCAGGCAGGGAGGGACCTCTCTTTTGGGGGCCAACGTCCTGACTTTC.

This chain joins TRBV19 and TRBJ2-2, with TRBD1 identical over 8 bases. V lost 3 bases to trimming and J lost 5 bases; unmatched junction nucleotides: 8. There are 16 residues in the CDR3. Germline V gene data show CDR1 as LNHDA and CDR2 as SQIVND (reference sequence). In DNA form, the CDR3 reads TGTGCCAGTAGTATCCTTGACAGGGGAAGTACCGGGGAGCTGTTTTTT. Translation gives CASSILDRGSTGELFF. Full variable domain (remainder filled in from reference TRBV19 and TRBJ2-2): DGGITQSPKYLFRKEGQNVTLSCEQNLNHDAMYWYRQDPGQGLRLIYYSQIVNDFQKGDIAEGYSVSREKKESFPLTVTSAQKNPTAFYLCASSILDRGSTGELFFGEGSRLTVL.

The chain carries TRBV7-2 and TRBJ2-5; 13 bases are shared with TRBD2. Per the germline V gene, CDR1 is SGHTA and CDR2 is FQGNSA. V lost 3 bases, J lost 2 bases, and 6 bases stayed unmatched. The CDR3 runs to 17 residues. CDR3 sequence: CASSFGLAGVGQETQYF. The CDR3 nucleotides are TGTGCCAGCAGCTTTGGACTAGCGGGAGTGGGGCAAGAGACCCAGTACTTC.

V gene TRBV9 combines with J gene TRBJ1-2; TRBD1 matches 8 bases. Per germline, CDR1 SGDLS and CDR2 YYNGEE. Trimming cost V 3 bases and J 8 bases; bases outside gene matches: 9. The CDR3 contains 14 residues. This CDR3 reads CASSEIGQGDGYTF. CDR3 DNA: TGTGCCAGCAGCGAAATAGGACAGGGTGACGGCTACACCTTC. Full variable domain (missing parts from reference TRBV9 and TRBJ1-2): DSGVTQTPKHLITATGQRVTLRCSPRSGDLSVYWYQQSLDQGLQFLIQYYNGEERAKGNILERFSAQQFPDLHSELNLSSLELGDSALYFCASSEIGQGDGYTFGSGTRLTVV.

In its sample, this clone was seen once. The chain links TRBV5-8 to TRBJ1-1; 10 bases are a match to TRBD1. This CDR3 contains 14 residues. Germline V gives CDR1 SGHTS, CDR2 YDEGEE. Germline trimming cut 4 bases from V and 6 bases from J; bases unmatched to any gene: 6. CDR3 protein: CASSARDRGSEAFF. The CDR3 nucleotides read TGTGCCAGCAGCGCCCGGGACAGGGGATCTGAAGCTTTCTTT.

This chain uses TRBV18 with TRBJ1-3, with 7 bases that match TRBD1. V shed 1 base, J shed 0 bases, and the junction held 9 bases outside the gene matches. This CDR3 contains 18 residues. Germline V lookup: CDR1 KGHSH, CDR2 LQKENI. CDR3 sequence: CASSPQMTGTSSGNTIYF. The DNA for the CDR3 is TGTGCCAGCTCACCACAAATGACAGGGACGAGCTCTGGAAACACCATATATTTT.

This chain joins TRBV4-1 and TRBJ2-7; tentative D call: TRBD1 (5 bases). V lost 2 bases and J 3 bases, leaving 14 bases between the germline ends. The CDR3 sequence is 15 residues long. The V gene's germline CDR1 is MGHRA and CDR2 YSYEKL. Written as DNA, the CDR3 is TGCGCCAGCAGCCAAATCCCAGGGATAGGCTACGAGCAGTACTTC. As protein: CASSQIPGIGYEQYF.

This clone came up a few times. V usage is TRBV5-6 and J usage is TRBJ1-3, with D unresolved. The CDR3 length is 16 residues. V lost 1 base, J lost 3 bases, and 14 bases lay in between. Germline CDR1 SGHDT, CDR2 YYEEEE. CDR3 residues: CASSLYSPLLGNTIYF. CDR3 sequence (DNA): TGTGCCAGCAGCTTGTACAGCCCCTTGCTTGGAAACACCATATATTTT.

The chain joins TRBV10-2 to TRBJ2-3; D may be TRBD2 (6 bases). CDR3 size: 16 residues. CDR1 WSHSY and CDR2 SAAADI come from the germline V gene. V was cut by 0 bases and J by 8 bases, with 18 bases left in between. The CDR3 protein is CASSESGGEVSGTQYF. DNA for the CDR3: TGCGCCAGCAGTGAGTCCGGGGGAGAGGTTAGCGGTACGCAGTATTTT.

This clone was found a few times. This sequence joins TRBV5-4 and TRBJ2-7; maybe TRBD2 (5 bases). Germline values: CDR1 SGHNT, CDR2 YYREEE (reference sequence). V lost 2 bases and J 3 bases, leaving 12 bases between the germline ends. This CDR3 region has 14 residues. CDR3 bases: TGTGCCAGCAGCTTTCAAGGACTCGACTACGAGCAGTACTTC. This encodes CASSFQGLDYEQYF.

The chain is built from TRBV6-5 and TRBJ2-2; 10 bases match TRBD1. The CDR3 runs to 15 residues. The germline gives CDR1 MNHEY, CDR2 SVGAGI. Trimming removed 10 bases from V and 5 bases from J; junction bases left unmatched: 10. The CDR3 nucleotides are TGTGCCACCTTAGACAGGGGGCGCAGAACCGGGGAGCTGTTTTTT. Its translation: CATLDRGRRTGELFF.

The chain recombines TRBV10-1 with TRBJ2-3; 7 nucleotides align to TRBD1. The CDR3 runs 14 residues. The germline gives CDR1 WNHNN, CDR2 SYGVQD (reference sequence). J lost 0 bases, V lost 6 bases, and 3 bases had no gene match. The CDR3 loop reads CASSPTGSTDTQYF. Here the CDR3 DNA reads TGCGCCAGCAGCCCGACAGGGAGCACAGATACGCAGTATTTT.

This chain links TRBV29-1 with TRBJ2-7, with a possible D match to TRBD1 (5 bases). This CDR3 has 13 residues. V was trimmed by 5 bases and J by 0 bases, leaving 11 bases between them. Germline CDR1 reads SQVTM; CDR2 reads ANQGSEA. The CDR3 reads CSVITDISYEQYF. The DNA of the CDR3 is TGCAGCGTTATAACGGACATCTCCTACGAGCAGTACTTC.

By share, this clone ranks as medium-sized. The gene calls are TRBV28 and TRBJ1-1; TRBD1 matches at 7 bases. This CDR3 contains 13 residues. V lost 11 bases and J lost 0; bases outside the gene matches: 6. Germline values: CDR1 MDHEN, CDR2 SYDVKM. The CDR3 region has the DNA TGTGCCGGAAGACAGGGAATGAACACTGAAGCTTTCTTT. This encodes CAGRQGMNTEAFF.

The chain uses TRBV18 and TRBJ2-1, with TRBD2 identical over 13 bases. The CDR3 contains 19 residues. CDR1 and CDR2 (germline): KGHSH, LQKENI. The ends lost 4 bases at V and 0 bases at J; junction bases unmatched: 9. CDR3 sequence reads: CASSLLPTSGRSSYNEQFF. CDR3 sequence (DNA): TGTGCCAGCTCACTGCTTCCGACTAGCGGGAGGTCCTCCTACAATGAGCAGTTCTTC.

A single count supports this clone. The chain uses TRBV5-1 and TRBJ2-7; 8 bases are a match to TRBD1. Looked up from germline, CDR1 is SGHRS and CDR2 is YFSETQ. V was pared by 6 bases and J by 2 bases, with 10 bases of the junction left unmatched. The CDR3 consists of 15 residues. The DNA for the CDR3 is TGCGCCAGCATCGGAGGACAGGGTACACCCTACGAGCAGTACTTC. This translates into CASIGGQGTPYEQYF.

The chain carries TRBV3-1 (or the pseudogene TRBV3-2) and TRBJ1-5, with D unresolved. Per germline, CDR1 LGHDT and CDR2 YNNKEL (reference sequence). The CDR3 loop spans 15 amino acids. V lost 1 base and J lost 1, with 8 bases in between. The CDR3 DNA reads TGTGCCAGCAGCCAAGGGAGGGCCAGCAATCAGCCCCAGCATTTT. It translates to CASSQGRASNQPQHF.

The chain has TRBV11-2 and TRBJ2-1; TRBD2 aligns across 9 bases. V dropped 1 base and J dropped 9; count of bases not matched to a gene: 4. This CDR3 contains 14 residues. Germline V CDR1 and CDR2: SGHAT, FQNNGV. The CDR3 region has the DNA TGTGCCAGCAGCTTAGGTCTAGCGGGACTTGAGCAGTTCTTC. The encoded protein is CASSLGLAGLEQFF.

V is TRBV30 and J is TRBJ1-3, with TRBD1 matching over 7 bases. There are 15 residues in the CDR3. The germline V gene encodes CDR1 GTSNPN and CDR2 SVGIG (reference sequence). V dropped 5 bases and J dropped 0; count of bases not matched to a gene: 7. This CDR3 reads CAWGSGQISGNTIYF. CDR3 coding DNA: TGTGCCTGGGGGTCGGGACAGATCTCTGGAAACACCATATATTTT.

This clone was found once. The J gene is TRBJ2-1, the V gene TRBV12-5; 16 nucleotides match TRBD2. The junction had 10 bases not matched to a gene; V was cut back by 6 bases and J by 2 bases. Germline lookup yields CDR1 LGHNT and CDR2 FRNRAP. The CDR3 is made up of 19 amino acids. As DNA, the CDR3 is TGTGCTAGTGGAAAGTCGGGACTAGCGGGAGGGAATGCCTACAATGAGCAGTTCTTC. It yields the protein CASGKSGLAGGNAYNEQFF.

On this clone itself: At the DNA level, this CDR3 is encoded by other sequences in the same sample as well. V gene TRBV3-1 (or the pseudogene TRBV3-2) combines with J gene TRBJ1-5; no firm D call. Trimming cost V 0 bases and J 7 bases, with 7 bases left between them. The germline CDR1 and CDR2 sequences are LGHDT and YNNKEL (reference sequence). This CDR3 spans 13 amino acids. The CDR3 spells CASSQDLGQPQHF. In DNA, the CDR3 is TGTGCCAGCAGCCAAGATCTGGGCCAGCCCCAGCATTTT.

J is TRBJ1-1 and V is TRBV30, with TRBD1 matching 8 bases. The V and J ends lost 1 base and 1 base, in that order; junction bases with no gene match: 8. The germline V gene encodes CDR1 GTSNPN and CDR2 SVGIG (reference sequence). The CDR3 has 16 residues. The CDR3 spells CAWSGWTGIGNTEAFF. CDR3 nucleotide sequence: TGTGCCTGGAGTGGATGGACAGGGATTGGGAACACTGAAGCTTTCTTT.